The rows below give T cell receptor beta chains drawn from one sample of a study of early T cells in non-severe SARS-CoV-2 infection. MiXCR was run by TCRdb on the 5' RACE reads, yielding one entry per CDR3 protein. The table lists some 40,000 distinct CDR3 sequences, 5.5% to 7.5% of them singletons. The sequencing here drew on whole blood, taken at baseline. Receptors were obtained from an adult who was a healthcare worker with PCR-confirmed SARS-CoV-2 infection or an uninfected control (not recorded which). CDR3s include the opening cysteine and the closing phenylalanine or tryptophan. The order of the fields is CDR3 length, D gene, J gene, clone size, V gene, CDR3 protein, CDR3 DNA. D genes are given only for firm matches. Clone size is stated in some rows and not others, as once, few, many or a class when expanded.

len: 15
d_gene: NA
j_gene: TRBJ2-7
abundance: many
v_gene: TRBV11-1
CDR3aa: CASSINPVTSYEQYF
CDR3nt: TGTGCCAGCAGTATTAACCCGGTCACGTCCTACGAGCAGTACTTC

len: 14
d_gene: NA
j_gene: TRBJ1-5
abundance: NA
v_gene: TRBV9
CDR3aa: CASSGRGSDQPQHF
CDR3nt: TGTGCCAGCAGCGGAAGAGGGAGCGACCAGCCCCAGCATTTT

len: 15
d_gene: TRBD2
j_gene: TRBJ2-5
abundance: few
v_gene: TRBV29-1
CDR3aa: CSVQGHLRRGETQYF
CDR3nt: TGCAGCGTACAAGGACACCTCAGGCGGGGGGAGACCCAGTACTTC

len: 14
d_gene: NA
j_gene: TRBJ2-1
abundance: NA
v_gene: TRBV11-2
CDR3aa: CASSLRGDYNEQFF
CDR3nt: TGTGCCAGCAGCTTGAGAGGGGACTACAATGAGCAGTTCTTC

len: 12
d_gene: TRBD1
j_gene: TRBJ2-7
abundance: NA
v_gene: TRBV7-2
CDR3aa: CASSPKTGAQYF
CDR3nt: TGTGCCAGCAGCCCCAAGACAGGGGCGCAGTACTTC

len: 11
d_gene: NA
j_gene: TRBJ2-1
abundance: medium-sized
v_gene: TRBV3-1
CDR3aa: CASSSYSEQFF
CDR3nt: TGTGCCAGCAGCTCTTATAGTGAGCAGTTCTTC

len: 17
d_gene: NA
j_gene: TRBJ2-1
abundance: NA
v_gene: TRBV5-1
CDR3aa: CASSLHSVSRDYNEQFF
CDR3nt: TGCGCCAGCAGCTTACATAGCGTTTCGAGGGACTACAATGAGCAGTTCTTC

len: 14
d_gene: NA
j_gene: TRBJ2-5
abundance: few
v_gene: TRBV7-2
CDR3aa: CASSLVGGGGTQYF
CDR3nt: TGTGCCAGCAGCTTAGTGGGCGGCGGAGGAACCCAGTACTTC

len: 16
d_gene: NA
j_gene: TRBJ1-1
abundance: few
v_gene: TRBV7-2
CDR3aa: CASSRGGTGFLAEAFF
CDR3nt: TGTGCCAGCAGCCGAGGAGGGACGGGGTTTCTTGCTGAAGCTTTCTTT

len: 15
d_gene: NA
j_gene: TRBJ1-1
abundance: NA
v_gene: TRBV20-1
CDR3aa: CSSSTGFEVNTEAFF
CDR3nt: TGCAGTTCCTCGACAGGTTTCGAGGTGAACACTGAAGCTTTCTTT

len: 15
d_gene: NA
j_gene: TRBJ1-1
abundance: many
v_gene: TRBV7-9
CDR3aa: CASNIRQTRNTEAFF
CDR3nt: TGTGCCAGCAACATCAGACAGACCCGGAACACTGAAGCTTTCTTT

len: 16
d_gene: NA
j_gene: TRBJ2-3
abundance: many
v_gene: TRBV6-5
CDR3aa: CASSYVGGGNTDTQYF
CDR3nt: TGTGCCAGCAGTTACGTAGGGGGGGGGAACACAGATACGCAGTATTTT

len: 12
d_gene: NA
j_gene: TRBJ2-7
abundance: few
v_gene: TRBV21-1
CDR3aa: CASSKSVCEQYF
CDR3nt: TGTGCCAGCAGCAAAAGCGTGTGCGAGCAGTACTTC

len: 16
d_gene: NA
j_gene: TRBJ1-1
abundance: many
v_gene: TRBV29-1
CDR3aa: CSVVGSFGRNGLGAFF
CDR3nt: TGCAGCGTTGTTGGCTCCTTCGGGAGGAACGGACTGGGAGCTTTCTTT

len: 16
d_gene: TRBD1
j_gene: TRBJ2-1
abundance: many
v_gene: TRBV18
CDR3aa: CASSTWTGGRLNEQFF
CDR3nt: TGTGCCAGCTCAACCTGGACAGGGGGTCGTTTGAATGAGCAGTTCTTC

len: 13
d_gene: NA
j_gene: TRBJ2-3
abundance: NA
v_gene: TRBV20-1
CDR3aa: CSAREASTDTQYF
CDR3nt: TGCAGTGCTAGGGAAGCGAGCACAGATACGCAGTATTTT

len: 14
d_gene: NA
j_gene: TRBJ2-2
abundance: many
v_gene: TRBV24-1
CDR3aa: CATSDNRVSGELFF
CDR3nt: TGTGCCACCAGTGACAACAGGGTTAGCGGGGAGCTGTTTTTT